The present entry profiles one TCR beta chain with its context. This specimen belongs to a study of radiotherapy plus CTLA-4 blockade in lung cancer. Study in general: Of the patients, roughly 20% showed objective responses and around 32% attained disease control.

Receiving focal radiation plus CTLA-4 blockade with ipilimumab were patients who had chemo-refractory metastatic non-small-cell lung cancer. Profiling relied on immunoSEQ multiplex PCR, and the TCRdb table lists in-frame clones only, not all of them. The repertoire holds tens of thousands of clones, with about 76% as singletons. There are 13 residues in the CDR3. V was shortened by 3 bases and J by 4 bases, with 9 bases between the two germline ends. From germline, CDR1 is KGHSH and CDR2 LQKENI. J is TRBJ2-5 and V is TRBV18; D perhaps matches TRBD2 (5 bases). Sequenced material: peripheral blood, taken from a patient treated with radiotherapy plus ipilimumab. The clonotype was recovered from a human donor with non-small cell lung cancer who had a complete response to radiotherapy plus ipilimumab. The CDR3: CASSPGVGETQYF. The CDR3 DNA follows: TGTGCCAGCTCACCCGGGGTAGGAGAGACCCAGTACTTC. Filled out from reference TRBV18 and TRBJ2-5, the complete variable domain reads NAGVMQNPRHLVRRRGQEARLRCSPMKGHSHVYWYRQLPEEGLKFMVYLQKENIIDESGMPKERFSAEFPKEGPSILRIQQVVRGDSAAYFCASSPGVGETQYFGPGTRLLVL.